The rows below give T cell receptor beta chains drawn from one sample of a study of cytomegalovirus exposure and HLA in healthy donors. TCRdb keeps only in-frame clones here, not all; method: immunoSEQ multiplex PCR. The sample yields 200,000 or so clones, almost 85% seen once. The sample was PBMCs. All receptors come from a boy aged 5-17 years in good health and CMV-seronegative. Each CDR3 is given with its conserved first and last residue. A D gene is named only where the DNA matches it firmly.

>TRBD1|TRBV7-8|TRBJ1-2
CASSFGQGALGYTF
>TRBD2|TRBV29-1|TRBJ2-1
CSVATSGYNEQFF
>TRBD1|TRBV28|TRBJ1-2
CASSSTGGKGYTF
>.|TRBV6-1|TRBJ2-7
CASSAGSEYEQYF
>TRBD2|TRBV19|TRBJ2-5
CASSRTGGHETQYF
>TRBD1|TRBV27|TRBJ1-6
CASSLDRSPYSPLHF
>TRBD1|TRBV27|TRBJ1-2
CASKPGQGGLMGYTF
>.|TRBV6-5|TRBJ1-4
CARLRNSLRNEKLFF
>.|TRBV6-1|TRBJ2-3
CASSGRGTGTDTQYF
>.|TRBV19|TRBJ2-2
CASNGGGPNTGELFF
>.|TRBV5-4|TRBJ1-1
CASSPWGGEAFF
>.|TRBV6-5|TRBJ2-7
CASSYPTASYEQYF
>TRBD1|TRBV7-9|TRBJ2-7
CASSGTGQGERFYEQYF
>.|TRBV27|TRBJ1-5
CASSFAWANQPQHF
>.|TRBV7-8|TRBJ1-5
CASSLDGQPQHF
>TRBD2|TRBV7-9|TRBJ2-5
CASSPRDYQTQETQYF
>.|TRBV27|TRBJ2-7
CASSSPSRRTLGEQYF
>TRBD2|TRBV9|TRBJ2-3
CASSLRAGYSTDTQYF
>TRBD1|TRBV5-1|TRBJ2-7
CASTEGRGLYEQYF
>TRBD2|TRBV7-2|TRBJ2-7
CASSPVVAGPQYEQYF
>.|TRBV11-3|TRBJ2-1
CASSLDSAGSGQFF
>TRBD1|TRBV5-6|TRBJ1-4
CASSAARTGRNDEKLFF
>.|TRBV14|TRBJ1-3
CASSQGRTVRGNTIYF
>TRBD1|TRBV2|TRBJ1-1
CASRTTGVRGEAFF
>TRBD1|TRBV29-1|TRBJ1-1
CSVVRGLGMNTEAFF
>.|TRBV5-1|TRBJ1-2
CASSTTEHNYGYTF
>.|TRBV2|TRBJ1-1
CASSGDKQDAEAFF
>.|TRBV29-1|TRBJ1-3
CSALRGSGNTIYF
>TRBD1|TRBV6-5|TRBJ2-7
CASAQGPQSSYEQYF
>.|TRBV9|TRBJ1-4
CASSASTNEKLFF
>TRBD2|TRBV9|TRBJ2-3
CASSPRTGLAGGPTDTQYF
>TRBD2|TRBV7-9|TRBJ2-1
CASSSIGLAGTEQFF
>TRBD1|TRBV27|TRBJ1-2
CASSSRTGGLSGYTF
>.|TRBV5-6|TRBJ1-2
CASSLGAYGYTF
>TRBD1|TRBV30|TRBJ2-1
CASDGQANYNEQFF
>.|TRBV15|TRBJ1-2
CATSRDRGNCGYTF
>.|TRBV29-1|TRBJ1-5
CSVRQGGMAPQHF
>TRBD1|TRBV10-2|TRBJ2-1
CASRPGTGELFF
>.|TRBV10-1|TRBJ1-4
CASSTNRAKANEKLFF
>.|TRBV7-2|TRBJ2-3
CASSLSLAGTDTQYF
>.|TRBV27|TRBJ2-7
CASSPSGSPYEQYF
>.|TRBV2|TRBJ2-7
CASSEGSFSYEQYF
>.|TRBV27|TRBJ2-7
CASRRAIPYEQYF
>.|TRBV27|TRBJ2-1
CASSLATRNEQFF
>.|TRBV2|TRBJ1-6
CASSGPPDSPLHF
>.|TRBV28|TRBJ1-1
CASSSLYGKNTEAFF
>.|TRBV6-6|TRBJ1-5
CASSNSPTSNQPQHF
>TRBD1|TRBV2|TRBJ2-2
CATKGDRGITGELFF
>TRBD1|TRBV6-1|TRBJ1-3
CASPSGTGLGNTIYF
>.|TRBV6-5|TRBJ1-1
CASSTGNTEAFF
>.|TRBV29-1|TRBJ1-2
CSVADSNNYGYTF